One and the same sample provided the 24 T cell receptor beta chains below, sequenced in a study of blood T cell repertoires in COVID-19. Method: immunoSEQ multiplex PCR; TCRdb's copy keeps in-frame clones and lacks some. Found here are about 170,000 clones, around four fifths of them singletons; the top ten hold roughly 8%. Sequenced material: peripheral blood. Receptors were obtained from a middle-aged man who had recovered from COVID-19.

The chain has TRBV25-1 and TRBJ1-1; tentatively, D is TRBD1 (6 bases). Germline CDR1 and CDR2: MGHDK and SYGVNS. Between the trimmed V and J ends, which lost 5 bases and 4 bases, there was a span of 14 bases. The length of the CDR3 is 14 residues. CDR3 in DNA: TGTGCCAGCAGTCTTACCGGGACAATCACTGAAGCTTTCTTT. Its protein product is CASSLTGTITEAFF.

The chain employs TRBV27 and TRBJ1-2; tentatively, D is TRBD1 (5 bases). Germline V gene data show CDR1 as MNHEY and CDR2 as SMNVEV (reference sequence). The V and J ends lost 3 bases and 4 bases respectively, with 9 bases between them. This CDR3 has 13 residues. The CDR3 loop is CASSFGHSYGYTF. The DNA of the CDR3 is TGTGCCAGCAGTTTCGGACACAGCTATGGCTACACCTTC.

The chain links TRBV5-4 to TRBJ2-7; D gene uncertain. This CDR3 region has 13 residues. The V gene lost 0 bases and the J gene lost 2 bases, with 6 bases spanning the gap. The V gene's germline CDR1 is SGHNT and CDR2 YYREEE (reference sequence). The CDR3 sequence: CASSLGGTYEQYF. The CDR3 nucleotides are TGTGCCAGCAGCTTGGGCGGAACCTACGAGCAGTACTTC. The full variable domain, in which reference TRBV5-4 and TRBJ2-7 provide the parts outside the CDR3, is ETGVTQSPTHLIKTRGQQVTLRCSSQSGHNTVSWYQQALGQGPQFIFQYYREEENGRGNFPPRFSGLQFPNYSSELNVNALELDDSALYLCASSLGGTYEQYFGPGTRLTVT.

This sequence joins TRBV25-1 and TRBJ2-3; TRBD2 aligns across 9 bases. V dropped 6 bases and J dropped 2; count of bases not matched to a gene: 6. Germline V gene sequence: CDR1 MGHDK, CDR2 SYGVNS. The CDR3 runs to 15 residues. The CDR3 loop reads CASSNLAGYTDTQYF. The CDR3 DNA reads as TGTGCCAGCAGCAATCTAGCGGGGTACACAGATACGCAGTATTTT.

The CDR3 sequence: CAISESLAASNEQFF. CDR3 sequence (DNA): TGTGCCATCAGTGAGTCGCTAGCGGCTTCCAATGAGCAGTTCTTC. The chain has TRBV10-3 and TRBJ2-1, with 7 bases that match TRBD2. CDR1 ENHRY and CDR2 SYGVKD come from the germline V gene. V trimming: 0 bases; J trimming: 6 bases; junction bases outside the gene matches: 5. This CDR3 is 15 amino acids long.

This chain uses TRBV9 with TRBJ1-1; D unresolved. V lost 0 bases and J lost 5, with 8 bases in between. This CDR3 has 13 residues. CDR1 and CDR2 (germline): SGDLS, YYNGEE. CDR3 region: CASSVEGRTEAFF. The CDR3 bases are TGTGCCAGCAGCGTAGAAGGGAGAACTGAAGCTTTCTTT.

This clone has only one observation. This chain links TRBV28 with TRBJ2-2; 7 bases align to TRBD2. The V gene end was trimmed by 5 bases and the J gene end by 2 bases; junction bases not matched to a gene: 5. Germline V gene data show CDR1 as MDHEN and CDR2 as SYDVKM. The CDR3 runs to 15 residues. The CDR3 sequence is CASSKTSRNTGELFF. As DNA, the CDR3 is TGTGCCAGCAGTAAGACTAGCAGAAACACCGGGGAGCTGTTTTTT. The variable domain in full, completed from reference TRBV28 and TRBJ2-2, reads DVKVTQSSRYLVKRTGEKVFLECVQDMDHENMFWYRQDPGLGLRLIYFSYDVKMKEKGDIPEGYSVSREKKERFSLILESASTNQTSMYLCASSKTSRNTGELFFGEGSRLTVL.

This clone came up a few times. This chain joins TRBV6-5 and TRBJ2-5; D gene ambiguous. CDR1 MNHEY and CDR2 SVGAGI come from the germline V gene. V lost 3 bases and J 2 bases, leaving 10 bases between the germline ends. The CDR3 has 14 amino acids. The CDR3 sequence is CASSYVTTQETQYF. The CDR3 DNA reads as TGTGCCAGCAGTTATGTGACAACACAAGAGACCCAGTACTTC.

V usage is TRBV9 and J usage is TRBJ2-7; TRBD2 is a possible D gene (6 bases). The CDR3 sequence is 13 residues long. CDR1 is SGDLS, CDR2 YYNGEE, per germline. The ends were cut back, 3 bases at V and 5 bases at J, with 12 bases in the middle. The CDR3 spells CASSGGERDEQYF. The CDR3 DNA reads TGTGCCAGCAGCGGGGGTGAGCGGGACGAGCAGTACTTC. Full variable domain (missing parts from reference TRBV9 and TRBJ2-7): DSGVTQTPKHLITATGQRVTLRCSPRSGDLSVYWYQQSLDQGLQFLIQYYNGEERAKGNILERFSAQQFPDLHSELNLSSLELGDSALYFCASSGGERDEQYFGPGTRLTVT.

V and J are TRBV6-2 or TRBV6-3 and TRBJ2-2; 8 bases are shared with TRBD1. CDR1 and CDR2 from the germline V gene are MNHEY and SVGEGT. The CDR3 totals 15 residues. V lost 4 bases to trimming and J lost 5 bases; unmatched junction nucleotides: 6. CDR3 sequence: CASSSVRGRTGELFF. DNA for the CDR3: TGTGCCAGCAGTTCGGTCAGGGGGCGAACCGGGGAGCTGTTTTTT.

This clone appeared a single time. The rearrangement uses TRBV7-2 and TRBJ1-1; weak D call: TRBD1 (5 bases). Germline CDR1 and CDR2: SGHTA and FQGNSA. The CDR3 consists of 13 residues. V dropped 5 bases and J dropped 1 base, with 8 bases sitting between them. CDR3 amino acids: CASSMDKNTEAFF. CDR3 DNA: TGTGCCAGCAGCATGGACAAGAACACTGAAGCTTTCTTT.

The chain carries TRBV14 and TRBJ1-1, with D possibly matching TRBD1 (6 bases). The length of the CDR3 is 13 residues. CDR1 is SGHDN and CDR2 is FVKESK in the germline V gene. V was pared by 5 bases and J by 7 bases, with 14 bases between. CDR3 residues: CASSEVIRGEAFF. The CDR3 DNA follows: TGTGCCAGCAGCGAGGTGATCAGGGGTGAAGCTTTCTTT.

DNA of the CDR3: TGTGCCACTTACTTCTCCTACGAGCAGTACTTC. Translated: CATYFSYEQYF. The gene calls are TRBV28 and TRBJ2-7, with no clear D. CDR3 length: 11 amino acids. V lost 10 bases to trimming and J lost 0 bases, with 7 bases between them. Germline CDR1 and CDR2: MDHEN and SYDVKM.

CDR3 in DNA: TGTGCCAGCAGCTTATATTCGGGAAGTAGCAATCAGCCCCAGCATTTT. Its translation is CASSLYSGSSNQPQHF. V usage is TRBV7-2 and J usage is TRBJ1-5; D remains unclear. Germline V gene lookup returns CDR1 SGHTA and CDR2 FQGNSA. The CDR3 totals 16 residues. V dropped 2 bases and J dropped 0 bases, with 11 bases sitting between them.

This clone has just one count. The germline gene is not matched at one end of the junction; a read error may be the cause. The chain employs TRBV23-1 and TRBJ2-7, with 8 bases aligning to TRBD2. TRBV23-1 is an ORF for which the function is uncertain. There are 15 residues in the CDR3. CDR3 nucleotides: TGCGCCAGCAGTCAATCAAGGAGGGAAGGGCTAGCGGGTTCTTTC. Its translation is CASSQSRREGLAGSF.

V and J are TRBV7-3 and TRBJ2-5; maybe TRBD2 (7 bases). The V end was cut by 5 bases, the J end by 5 bases, with 18 bases between. The CDR3 contains 15 residues. Germline lookup yields CDR1 SGHTA and CDR2 FQGTGA. CDR3 residues: CASSPLGGRVETQYF. CDR3 in DNA: TGTGCCAGCAGCCCCCTGGGGGGGCGCGTGGAGACCCAGTACTTC. Based on the CDR3 plus reference TRBV7-3 and TRBJ2-5, the full variable domain is GAGVSQTPSNKVTEKGKYVELRCDPISGHTALYWYRQSLGQGPEFLIYFQGTGAADDSGLPNDRFFAVRPEGSVSTLKIQRTERGDSAVYLCASSPLGGRVETQYFGPGTRLLVL.

The V gene is TRBV29-1, the J gene TRBJ2-6, with 8 nucleotides matching TRBD2. This CDR3 is 14 amino acids long. V was clipped by 7 bases and J by 8 bases; unmatched bases: 10. From germline, CDR1 is SQVTM and CDR2 ANQGSEA. In DNA, the CDR3 is TGCAGCGCGATTTCCGGGGGGGCTACCAACGTCCTGACTTTC. Residues: CSAISGGATNVLTF.

This rearrangement joins TRBV27 to TRBJ2-3; a possible D gene is TRBD2 (6 bases). Between the trimmed V and J ends, which lost 6 bases and 2 bases, there was a span of 15 bases. This CDR3 has 15 amino acids. Germline V gives CDR1 MNHEY, CDR2 SMNVEV (reference sequence). CDR3 nucleotide sequence: TGTGCCAGCAGCTGGGGCGGGGCCCTCACAGATACGCAGTATTTT. It is translated as CASSWGGALTDTQYF.

The chain uses TRBV5-1 and TRBJ2-5; 9 nucleotides agree with TRBD2. The CDR3 runs 15 residues. J lost 6 bases, V lost 1 base, and 7 bases had no gene match. The V gene's germline CDR1 is SGHRS and CDR2 YFSETQ. The DNA for the CDR3 is TGCGCCAGCAGCTTGTACGCTAGCGGGATTCAGACCCAGTACTTC. Translation gives CASSLYASGIQTQYF. The variable domain in full, with the rest retrieved from reference TRBV5-1 and TRBJ2-5, is KAGVTQTPRYLIKTRGQQVTLSCSPISGHRSVSWYQQTPGQGLQFLFEYFSETQRNKGNFPGRFSGRQFSNSRSEMNVSTLELGDSALYLCASSLYASGIQTQYFGPGTRLLVL.

The genes are TRBV30 and TRBJ2-5, with 7 positions matching TRBD2. CDR1 is GTSNPN, CDR2 SVGIG, per germline (reference sequence). The CDR3 spans 13 residues. Germline trimming cut 4 bases from V and 0 bases from J; bases unmatched to any gene: 2. The CDR3 coding sequence is TGTGCCTGGACGGGGGGAAACCAAGAGACCCAGTACTTC. Residues: CAWTGGNQETQYF.

The V and J genes are TRBV5-4 and TRBJ2-3; no definite D call. Germline V lookup: CDR1 SGHNT, CDR2 YYREEE (reference sequence). The CDR3 has 14 amino acids. Trimming took off 4 bases at V and 5 bases at J, with 14 bases between the two ends. The CDR3: CASSPRGDEDTQYF. CDR3 nucleotide sequence: TGTGCCAGCAGCCCGAGAGGTGATGAAGATACGCAGTATTTT.

The rearrangement links TRBV12-3 or TRBV12-4 to TRBJ1-1; 9 bases align to TRBD1. The CDR3 loop spans 13 amino acids. Germline trimming cut 5 bases from V and 4 bases from J; bases unmatched to any gene: 2. This chain's CDR3 is CASSTGQGTEAFF. In nucleotides, the CDR3 is TGTGCCAGCAGTACGGGACAGGGCACTGAAGCTTTCTTT.

The J gene is TRBJ1-5, the V gene TRBV6-2 or TRBV6-3, with a tentative D call TRBD1 (6 bases). V was pared by 5 bases and J by 0 bases, with 8 bases between. The CDR3 spans 14 residues. CDR1 MNHEY and CDR2 SVGEGT come from the germline V gene. CDR3 bases: TGTGCCAGCAGTCGGACAGATAGCAATCAGCCCCAGCATTTT. Protein: CASSRTDSNQPQHF.

The chain employs TRBV7-2 and TRBJ2-7; TRBD2 matches 7 bases. The CDR3 runs 14 residues. V lost 3 bases and J lost 2; bases outside the gene matches: 4. Germline V gene lookup returns CDR1 SGHTA and CDR2 FQGNSA. This CDR3 is CASSFGSGPYEQYF. CDR3 nucleotides: TGTGCCAGCAGCTTTGGTAGCGGGCCCTACGAGCAGTACTTC.